This T cell receptor (beta chain) was recovered during a study of cytomegalovirus exposure and HLA in healthy donors listed by TCRdb under 2017. General notes on the study: An earlier analysis of 587 of the donors reported approximately 300 Gb of sequence data and 117 million unique TCR beta sequences obtained from roughly 170 million T cells. An early release covering 500 to 750 HLA-typed donors comprised around 300 gigabases of sequencing data and 65 million to 100 million unique TCR sequences. The genetic ancestry cluster associated with self-reported Caucasian donors included 70% to 85% of the roughly 400 genotyped donors. The study aimed to test whether signatures of past pathogen exposure could be identified by cataloging public T cell receptors. The study used immunosequencing to profile the T cell repertoires of several hundred subjects and linked those repertoires to cytomegalovirus serostatus. Along with the approximately 670-subject first cohort, a separate validation cohort of over 90 different subjects was used. High-throughput TCR immunosequencing, statistical association of individual TCRs with disease status, and machine learning were combined to predict cytomegalovirus infection status. A later analysis re-examined previously published TCR beta repertoires from roughly 720 donors and added high-resolution HLA genotyping to investigate patterns of TCR occurrence. In the later analysis, no new phenotypic data were used to find candidate immune exposures; instead, reliance was placed on TCR beta sequences and their occurrence across donors. An earlier analysis of 587 of the donors used high-throughput TCR beta sequencing to judge whether each TCR beta V gene segment behaved as functional or pseudogenic. Donor age, sex, ethnicity and CMV serostatus were collected together with the repertoire data. Genome-wide SNP genotypes for about three fifths of the 666 donors were used in a later genetic analysis, which treated that subset as a discovery cohort. All discovery cohort repertoires had been generated on a single sequencing platform. Class I and class II HLA loci were covered by the typing at four-digit resolution. Typing coverage varied by locus: roughly 620-640 donors for A, B, C, DRB1 and DQB1; roughly 520 for DQA1; 600 to 610 for DPA1; fewer than 480 for DPB1. Roughly 5 DR-DQ haplotypes were handled as single units for association and clustering, since linkage in the cohort was strong. Among a few hundred genotyped donors of the cohort, an average of about 240,000 unique TCR beta nucleotide sequences were sequenced per donor, 15% to 20% of them non-productive.

The protocol used for the library was the immunoSEQ multiplex PCR assay. A mixture of 60 forward primers for TCR Vbeta segments and 13 reverse primers for TCR Jbeta segments was used in the multiplex PCR. The CDR3 region of rearranged TCR beta genes was amplified from genomic DNA by a multiplex PCR assay. On the Illumina HiSeq System, the amplified TCR beta libraries were sequenced as 87-base-pair reads. The published analysis was carried out like this. A later analysis counted 65 million to 90 million unique TCR beta chains across the 670 or so repertoires, and 9.5 million to 11 million of these chains were shared by at least two donors. To remove PCR and sequencing errors, raw reads were error-corrected and collapsed into unique sequences using a nearest-neighbor algorithm that merged closely related sequences. To assign V, D and J gene segments, CDR3 sequences were aligned to IMGT reference sequences. For a sequence to be retained, a match of at least six nucleotides was required to both a V gene segment and a J gene segment. A rearrangement counted as productive if the CDR3 had no stop codons and remained in frame with V and J, and every other rearrangement counted as non-productive. CDR3 was defined according to IMGT convention as the region running from the second conserved V-encoded cysteine to the conserved J-encoded phenylalanine. The earlier analysis of 550 to 650 of the donors excluded any sequence lacking an unambiguous match to a single V gene segment. An earlier analysis of several hundred of the donors called V segments functional above 56.7% productive rearrangements and segregating when the between-donor standard deviation exceeded 5%. A statistical classification framework was built to diagnose cytomegalovirus status from the catalog of TCR beta chain sequences. A later analysis assigned V and J genes by comparing TCR nucleotide sequences with IMGT/GENE-DB human TR gene sequences. Using the TCRdist pipeline, a later analysis assigned CDR3 sequences along with most-parsimonious VDJ recombination scenarios. In a later analysis, each TCR beta chain was defined by its CDR3 amino acid sequence together with its V-gene family, and reads without a unique V-gene family were excluded. As a way to deal with suspected cross-contamination and a sequencing artifact, a later analysis dropped roughly 620 nucleotide sequences that were highly shared and had low generation probability. In a later analysis, a clonal expansion index was calculated for each public chain from normalized within-repertoire ranks of inferred template counts. A later analysis computed generation probabilities with a VDJ recombination model fitted to out-of-frame rearrangements, and checked the results against IGoR. In a later analysis, TCR-TCR, TCR-HLA and TCR-CMV co-occurrence was scored with hypergeometric tests, and a repertoire-size bias correction was applied to TCR pairs. In a later analysis, false discovery rates were estimated by permuting HLA or CMV assignments 20 times. In a later analysis, co-occurring TCRs were grouped using DBSCAN, with TCRdist sequence similarity added in when clustering inside HLA-allele-positive subsets. Repertoires with fewer than 30,000 or more than 120,000 public chains, plus five repertoires with anomalous nucleotide sharing, were excluded from co-occurrence clustering. TCRdb mirrors the immuneACCESS table, restricted to in-frame sequences. Some clones are absent from its copies; in checked studies, under half trace to an unresolved V gene, and the reason for the others is unknown. The DNA was the basis for D and trimming; V, J and clone size are from that table. The sample has about 200,000 clones on record, around 79% of them singletons. About 0.2% of the sample is held by the ten biggest clonotypes.

The research as a whole found: Specific HLA alleles were associated with 15,000 to 20,000 TCR beta sequences at a false discovery rate of 0.05 in a later analysis. Strong co-occurrence of HLA alleles, especially DR and DQ, made assigning TCR associations to individual alleles difficult. Linkage disequilibrium might explain the correlated functional status among segregating V segments, but an unknown experimental factor could not be ruled out. In a later analysis, HLA-associated TCR beta chains showed more clonal expansion and lower generation probabilities than non-associated chains that were equally common. According to a later analysis, parvovirus B19, influenza, CMV and Epstein-Barr virus appeared linked to several top co-occurrence clusters. A further reported finding was that TCR beta sequences accurately predicted the HLA-A and HLA-B alleles for most subjects in the first cohort. Because HLA typing was missing for some donors at each locus, association tests included only the typed subset. Because the 87-base-pair reads could not distinguish some IMGT-functional V segments, including TRBV6-2 and TRBV6-3, those segments were excluded. Across donors, most TCR sequences were observed very rarely, whereas some public TCRs were present in many individuals. Presence/absence analyses assumed roughly uniform sequencing depth across donors, an assumption that may not hold. CMV serostatus was the only immune exposure information available for the cohort. A later analysis found that most CMV-associated TCR beta chains appeared HLA-restricted, with HLA associations seemingly driven largely by CMV exposure. Three of the identified cytomegalovirus-associated TCR beta chains were confirmed in vitro to be specific for cytomegalovirus antigens. The classifier was reported to diagnose cytomegalovirus status with high specificity and sensitivity in both the original cohort and the validation cohort. In this cohort, only TCR beta chains were sequenced, and detectable features were limited by the absence of alpha or paired-chain data. A group of highly shared sequence variants was considered likely to be a technical artifact of the sequencing pipeline. It was suggested by the authors that the approach could potentially be generalized to other disease states and immunological phenotypes. The study gave a list of 150 to 200 TCR beta chains associated with cytomegalovirus. In an earlier analysis of under 600 of the donors, most TCR beta V segments were observed in productive rearrangements about 87% or about 30% of the time, broadly matching IMGT annotations. Because counts were too low, some 16 rarely observed V segments, including chromosome 9 orphons, were excluded from the earlier analysis of some 540 of the donors. In a later genetic analysis, fewer N-insertions in productive TCRs were reported among donors in an Asian-associated ancestry cluster than the roughly 700-donor mean. A later genetic analysis associated a missense DCLRE1C variant with V-gene and J-gene trimming of TCR beta chains, and an independent cohort replicated the association. In a later analysis, the rate of TCR association differed among HLA loci, with DRB1 alleles having the most associated TCRs and HLA-C alleles having the fewest.

Taken from cysteine to phenylalanine, the CDR3 has 13 residues. The read is trimmed to its CDR3 DNA, 39 bases read in frame from base 1. The germline V gene encodes CDR1 SGDLS and CDR2 YYNGEE. Clipping removes 3 bases from V and 4 bases from J, with 1 as the unmatched junction base count. The cohort consisted of hundreds of healthy bone marrow donors. Cohort members were all nominally healthy when sampled, although unrecorded immune exposures were likely present. The donor tested CMV seronegative and was one of the 352 seronegative cohort members. A peripheral blood sample was provided by each donor, and peripheral blood mononuclear cells were used for TCR beta sequencing. Genomic DNA was extracted from the blood cell samples with the Qiagen DNeasy Blood Extraction Kit. On this clone itself: Which antigen it targets is not known. No base quality values were provided; no much bigger clone lies one nucleotide off.

Sequences were obtained from PBMCs. The sequence was collected from a girl aged 2 to 10 in good health and CMV-seronegative. The rearranged chain carries TRBV9 and TRBJ1-2, with 9 central nucleotides matching TRBD1. The CDR3 is CASSATGGYGYTF. The DNA sequence follows: TGTGCCAGCAGCGCGACAGGGGGCTATGGCTACACCTTC.